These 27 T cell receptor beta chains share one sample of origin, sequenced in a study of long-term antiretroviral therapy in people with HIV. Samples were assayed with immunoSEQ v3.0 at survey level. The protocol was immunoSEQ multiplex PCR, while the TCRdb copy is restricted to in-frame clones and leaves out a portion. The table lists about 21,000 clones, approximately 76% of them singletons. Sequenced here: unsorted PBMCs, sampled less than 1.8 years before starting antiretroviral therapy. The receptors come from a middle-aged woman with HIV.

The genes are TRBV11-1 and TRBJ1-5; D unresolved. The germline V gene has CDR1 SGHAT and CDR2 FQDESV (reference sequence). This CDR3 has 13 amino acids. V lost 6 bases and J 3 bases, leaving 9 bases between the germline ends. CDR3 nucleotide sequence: TGTGCCAGCAGTCGTGACTCCAATCAGCCCCAGCATTTT. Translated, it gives CASSRDSNQPQHF.

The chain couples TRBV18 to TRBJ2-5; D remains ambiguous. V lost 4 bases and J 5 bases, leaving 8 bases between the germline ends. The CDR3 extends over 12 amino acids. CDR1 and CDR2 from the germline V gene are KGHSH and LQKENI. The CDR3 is CASSRGRETQYF. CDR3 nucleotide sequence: TGTGCCAGCTCACGAGGACGCGAGACCCAGTACTTC.

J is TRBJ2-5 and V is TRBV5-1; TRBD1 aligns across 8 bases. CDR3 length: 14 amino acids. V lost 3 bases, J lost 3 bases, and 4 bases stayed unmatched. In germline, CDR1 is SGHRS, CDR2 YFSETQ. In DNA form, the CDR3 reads TGCGCCAGCAGCTGGACAGGGTTCAAAGAGACCCAGTACTTC. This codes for CASSWTGFKETQYF.

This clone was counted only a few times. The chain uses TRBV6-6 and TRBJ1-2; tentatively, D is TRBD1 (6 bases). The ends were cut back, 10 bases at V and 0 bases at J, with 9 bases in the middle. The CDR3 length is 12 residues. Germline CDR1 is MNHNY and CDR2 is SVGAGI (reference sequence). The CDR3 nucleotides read TGTGCCACCGGGACAACTAACTATGGCTACACCTTC. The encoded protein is CATGTTNYGYTF.

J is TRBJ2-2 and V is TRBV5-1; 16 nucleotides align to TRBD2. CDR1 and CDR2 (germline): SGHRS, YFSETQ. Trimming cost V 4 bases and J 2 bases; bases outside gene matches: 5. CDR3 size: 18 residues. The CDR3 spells CASSPGLAGGRNTGELFF. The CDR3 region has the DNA TGCGCCAGCAGCCCGGGACTAGCGGGAGGGCGCAACACCGGGGAGCTGTTTTTT.

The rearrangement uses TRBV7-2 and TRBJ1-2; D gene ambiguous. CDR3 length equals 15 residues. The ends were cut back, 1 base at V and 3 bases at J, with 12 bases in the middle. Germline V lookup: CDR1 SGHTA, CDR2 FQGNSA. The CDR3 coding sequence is TGTGCCAGCAGCTTAGTACCGCAGGTATACTATGGCTACACCTTC. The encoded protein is CASSLVPQVYYGYTF.

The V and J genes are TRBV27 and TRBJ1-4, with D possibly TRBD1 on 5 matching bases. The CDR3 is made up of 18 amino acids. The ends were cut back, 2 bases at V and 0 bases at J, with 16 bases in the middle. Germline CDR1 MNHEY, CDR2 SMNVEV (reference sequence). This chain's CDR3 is CASSLGWGQEATNEKLFF. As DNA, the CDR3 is TGTGCCAGCAGTTTAGGGTGGGGCCAGGAGGCAACTAATGAAAAACTGTTTTTT.

CDR3 protein: CASSPGWDTGEGEQFF. The CDR3 DNA follows: TGTGCCAGCAGCCCCGGATGGGACACCGGTGAGGGTGAGCAGTTCTTC. The chain carries TRBV14 and TRBJ2-1, with a tentative D call TRBD1 (6 bases). Germline V CDR1 and CDR2: SGHDN, FVKESK. The CDR3 covers 16 residues. Trimming pared 4 bases from V and 9 bases from J, leaving 22 bases between.

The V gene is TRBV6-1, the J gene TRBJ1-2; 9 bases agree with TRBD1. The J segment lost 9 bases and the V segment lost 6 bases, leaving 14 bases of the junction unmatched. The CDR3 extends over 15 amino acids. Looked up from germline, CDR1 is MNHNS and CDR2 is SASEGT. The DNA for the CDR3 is TGTGCCAGCAGAGCTTTGGACAGGGGAAAAACCAGCTACACCTTC. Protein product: CASRALDRGKTSYTF.

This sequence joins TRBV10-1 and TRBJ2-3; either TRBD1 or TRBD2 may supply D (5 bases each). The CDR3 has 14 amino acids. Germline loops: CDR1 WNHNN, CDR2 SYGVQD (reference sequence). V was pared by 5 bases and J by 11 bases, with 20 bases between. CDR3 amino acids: CASSSGSPSGRQYF. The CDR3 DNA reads TGCGCCAGCAGTTCAGGGTCTCCCAGCGGCAGGCAGTATTTT.

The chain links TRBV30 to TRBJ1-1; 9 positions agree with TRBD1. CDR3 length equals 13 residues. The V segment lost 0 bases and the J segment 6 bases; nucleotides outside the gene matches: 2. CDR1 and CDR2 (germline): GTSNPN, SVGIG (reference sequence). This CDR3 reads CAWSVQGAAEAFF. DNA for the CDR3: TGTGCCTGGAGTGTACAGGGGGCTGCTGAAGCTTTCTTT.

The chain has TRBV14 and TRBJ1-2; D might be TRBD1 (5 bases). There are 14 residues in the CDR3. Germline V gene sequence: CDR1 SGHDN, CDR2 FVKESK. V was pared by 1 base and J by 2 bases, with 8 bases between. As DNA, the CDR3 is TGTGCCAGCAGCCAAGGACAGCAAAACTATGGCTACACCTTC. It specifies CASSQGQQNYGYTF.

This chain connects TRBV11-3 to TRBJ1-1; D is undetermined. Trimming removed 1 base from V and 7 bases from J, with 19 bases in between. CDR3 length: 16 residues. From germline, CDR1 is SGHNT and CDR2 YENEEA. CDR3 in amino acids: CASSLVVSASYNEAFF. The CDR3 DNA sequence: TGTGCCAGCAGCTTAGTCGTCTCAGCAAGTTACAATGAAGCTTTCTTT.

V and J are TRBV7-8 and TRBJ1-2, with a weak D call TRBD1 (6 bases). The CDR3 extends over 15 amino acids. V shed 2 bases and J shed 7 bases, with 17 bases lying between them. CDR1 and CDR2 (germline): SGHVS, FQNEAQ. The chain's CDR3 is CASSLMGTFAGGYTF. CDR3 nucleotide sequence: TGTGCCAGCAGCTTAATGGGGACATTTGCGGGTGGCTACACCTTC.

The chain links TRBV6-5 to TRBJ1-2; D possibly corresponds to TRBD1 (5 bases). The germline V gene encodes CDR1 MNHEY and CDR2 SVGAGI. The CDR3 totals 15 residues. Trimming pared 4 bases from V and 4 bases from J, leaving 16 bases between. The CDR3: CASSSSRRGAYGYTF. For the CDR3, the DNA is TGTGCCAGCAGTTCTTCTAGGCGAGGGGCCTATGGCTACACCTTC.

The CDR3 sequence: CASSYSRTGGREQYF. CDR3 DNA sequence: TGTGCCAGCAGTTACTCGCGGACAGGGGGACGCGAGCAGTACTTC. This rearrangement joins TRBV6-5 to TRBJ2-7, with TRBD1 identical over 10 bases. CDR1 MNHEY and CDR2 SVGAGI come from the germline V gene. The CDR3 spans 15 residues. V was clipped by 0 bases and J by 6 bases; unmatched bases: 5.

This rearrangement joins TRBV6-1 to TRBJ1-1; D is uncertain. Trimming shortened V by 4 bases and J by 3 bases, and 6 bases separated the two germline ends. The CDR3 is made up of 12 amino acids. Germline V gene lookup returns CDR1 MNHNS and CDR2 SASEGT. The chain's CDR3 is CASSGGYTEAFF. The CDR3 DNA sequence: TGTGCCAGCAGTGGTGGGTACACTGAAGCTTTCTTT.

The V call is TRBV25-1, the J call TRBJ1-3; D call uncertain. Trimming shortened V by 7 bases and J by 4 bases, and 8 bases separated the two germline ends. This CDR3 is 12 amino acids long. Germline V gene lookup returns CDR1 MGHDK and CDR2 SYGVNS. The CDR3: CASTRFGNTIYF. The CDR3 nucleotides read TGTGCCAGCACCCGCTTCGGAAACACCATATATTTT.

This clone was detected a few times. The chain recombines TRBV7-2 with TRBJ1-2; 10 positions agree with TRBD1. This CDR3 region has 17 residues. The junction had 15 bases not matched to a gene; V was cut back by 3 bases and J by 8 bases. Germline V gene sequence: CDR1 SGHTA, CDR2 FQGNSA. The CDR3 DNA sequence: TGTGCCAGCAGCTTCGGGGGGGACAGGGGCTCCCGTGGAGGCTACACCTTC. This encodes CASSFGGDRGSRGGYTF.

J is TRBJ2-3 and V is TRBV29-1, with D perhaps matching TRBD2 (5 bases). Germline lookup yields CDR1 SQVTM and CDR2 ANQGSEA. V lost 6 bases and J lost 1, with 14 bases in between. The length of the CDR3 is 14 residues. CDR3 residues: CSVPVLGGTDTQYF. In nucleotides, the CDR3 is TGCAGCGTCCCCGTCCTCGGGGGCACAGATACGCAGTATTTT.

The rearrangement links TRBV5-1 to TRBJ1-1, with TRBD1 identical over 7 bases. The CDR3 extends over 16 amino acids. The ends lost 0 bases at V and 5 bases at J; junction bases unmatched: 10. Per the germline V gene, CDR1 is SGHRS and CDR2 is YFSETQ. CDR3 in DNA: TGCGCCAGCAGCTTGGTCACAGGGGTGGCGGCAACTGAAGCTTTCTTT. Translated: CASSLVTGVAATEAFF.

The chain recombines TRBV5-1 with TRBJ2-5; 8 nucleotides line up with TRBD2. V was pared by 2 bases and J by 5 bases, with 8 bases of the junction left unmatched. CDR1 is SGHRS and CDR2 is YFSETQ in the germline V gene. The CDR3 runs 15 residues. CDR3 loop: CASSFGGTGGETQYF. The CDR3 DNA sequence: TGCGCCAGCAGCTTTGGGGGCACGGGAGGGGAGACCCAGTACTTC.

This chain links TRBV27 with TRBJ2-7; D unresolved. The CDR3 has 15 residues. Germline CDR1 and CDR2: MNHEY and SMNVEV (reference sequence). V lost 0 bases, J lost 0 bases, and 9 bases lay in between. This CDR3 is CASSLSVSPSYEQYF. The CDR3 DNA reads TGTGCCAGCAGTTTATCGGTCAGTCCCTCCTACGAGCAGTACTTC.

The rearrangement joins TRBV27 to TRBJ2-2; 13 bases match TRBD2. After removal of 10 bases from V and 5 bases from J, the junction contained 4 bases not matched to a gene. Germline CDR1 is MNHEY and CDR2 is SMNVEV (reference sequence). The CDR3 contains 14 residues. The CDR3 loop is CATSTSGRTGELFF. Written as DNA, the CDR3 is TGTGCCACTTCGACTAGCGGGAGGACCGGGGAGCTGTTTTTT.

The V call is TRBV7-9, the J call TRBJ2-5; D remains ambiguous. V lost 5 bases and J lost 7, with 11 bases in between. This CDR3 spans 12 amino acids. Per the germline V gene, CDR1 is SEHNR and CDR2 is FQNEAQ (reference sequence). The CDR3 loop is CASSPTGWTQYF. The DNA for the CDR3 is TGTGCCAGCAGCCCTACCGGTTGGACCCAGTACTTC.

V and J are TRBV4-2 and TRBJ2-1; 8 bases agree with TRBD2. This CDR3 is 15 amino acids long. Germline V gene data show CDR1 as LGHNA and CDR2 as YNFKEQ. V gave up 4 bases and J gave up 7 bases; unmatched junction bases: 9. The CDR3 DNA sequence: TGTGCCAGCAGCCCGGGACTAGAAGGCGCGAATGAGCAGTTCTTC. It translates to CASSPGLEGANEQFF.

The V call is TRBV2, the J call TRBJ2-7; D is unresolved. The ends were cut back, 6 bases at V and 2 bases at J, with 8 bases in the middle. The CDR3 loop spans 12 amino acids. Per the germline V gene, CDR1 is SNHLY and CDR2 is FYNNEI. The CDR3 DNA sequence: TGTGCCAGCAGCGACGCCCCCTACGAGCAGTACTTC. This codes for CASSDAPYEQYF.